The rows below give T cell receptor beta chains drawn from one sample of a study of blood T cell repertoires in COVID-19. Sequenced by immunoSEQ multiplex PCR; TCRdb stores in-frame clones only, minus some. In the table there are 85,000 to 120,000 clones, roughly 86% of which are singletons. The sequenced sample was peripheral blood. The receptors come from a man aged 35-49 years with active or convalescent COVID-19. CDR3s include the opening cysteine and the closing phenylalanine or tryptophan. D genes are given only for firm matches. The size of a clone is reported for some rows only, either as once, few or many, or as a class for expanded clones.

TRBV6-5,TRBJ1-4,-,TRBD1,CASIPLDRVGEKLFF,TGTGCCAGCATCCCATTGGACAGGGTAGGAGAAAAACTGTTTTTT
TRBV21-1,TRBJ1-1,-,-,CASSKRKPQGETEAFF,TGTGCCAGCAGCAAAAGGAAGCCACAGGGGGAGACTGAAGCTTTCTTT
TRBV6-1,TRBJ1-4,-,-,CASSELRTAPNEKLFF,TGTGCCAGCAGTGAATTAAGGACAGCACCGAATGAAAAACTGTTTTTT
TRBV19,TRBJ2-2,-,-,CASSIARLNTGELFF,TGTGCCAGTAGTATAGCAAGACTGAACACCGGGGAGCTGTTTTTT
TRBV27,TRBJ1-2,-,TRBD1,CASSPAGGGYGYTF,TGTGCCAGCAGTCCTGCAGGGGGAGGCTATGGCTACACCTTC
TRBV9,TRBJ2-1,once,TRBD1,CASSPGGTSYNEQFF,TGTGCCAGCAGCCCAGGGGGCACTTCCTACAATGAGCAGTTCTTC
TRBV10-1,TRBJ2-3,-,-,CASSASTDTQYF,TGCGCCAGCAGTGCTAGCACAGATACGCAGTATTTT
TRBV3-1/TRBV3-2,TRBJ2-7,few,-,CASSQDRPGKPYEQYF,TGTGCCAGCAGCCAAGACAGACCCGGGAAACCCTACGAGCAGTACTTC
TRBV29-1,TRBJ1-1,few,TRBD1,CSVATGQHTEAFF,TGCAGCGTTGCCACGGGACAGCACACTGAAGCTTTCTTT
TRBV7-9,TRBJ1-1,-,-,CASSLLGTIDTEAFF,TGTGCCAGCAGCCTCCTGGGGACAATAGACACTGAAGCTTTCTTT
TRBV7-3,TRBJ2-2,-,TRBD1,CASRQRQGSGELFF,TGTGCCAGCAGACAGAGACAGGGTAGCGGGGAGCTGTTTTTT
TRBV24-1,TRBJ1-3,-,-,CALYPGNTIYF,TGTGCCCTTTATCCTGGAAACACCATATATTTT
TRBV7-8,TRBJ1-1,-,TRBD1,CASSFSTGKGEAFF,TGTGCCAGCAGTTTTTCGACAGGGAAAGGTGAAGCTTTCTTT
TRBV11-2,TRBJ1-4,-,-,CASSGGSPRGEKLFF,TGTGCCAGCAGCGGGGGGTCGCCCCGAGGTGAAAAACTGTTTTTT
TRBV3-1/TRBV3-2,TRBJ1-1,-,-,CASSQDLREAFF,TGTGCCAGCAGCCAAGATCTGCGAGAAGCTTTCTTT
TRBV10-3,TRBJ1-3,-,-,CAISDLGANTIYF,TGTGCCATCAGTGATCTGGGGGCAAACACCATATATTTT
TRBV6-5,TRBJ1-1,-,TRBD1,CASTPDRGNTEAFF,TGTGCCAGCACACCGGACAGGGGGAACACTGAAGCTTTCTTT
TRBV7-7,TRBJ2-7,once,-,CASSLDAATAAQYF,TGTGCTAGCAGCTTAGACGCTGCTACAGCCGCGCAGTACTTC
TRBV5-5,TRBJ2-7,-,TRBD1,CASSRNRGQVYEQYF,TGTGCCAGCAGCCGGAACAGGGGGCAAGTCTACGAGCAGTACTTC
TRBV6-5,TRBJ2-7,-,TRBD1,CASRGTGSYEQYF,TGTGCCAGCAGAGGGACAGGCTCCTACGAGCAGTACTTC
TRBV3-1/TRBV3-2,TRBJ2-7,-,-,CASSQGLWQYF,TGTGCCAGCAGCCAGGGACTTTGGCAGTACTTC
TRBV7-2,TRBJ2-3,-,-,CASSGWDSRTDTQYF,TGTGCCAGCAGCGGATGGGACTCCCGCACAGATACGCAGTATTTT
TRBV11-3,TRBJ2-6,-,TRBD1,CASSSGQGIGSGANVLTF,TGTGCCAGCAGCTCCGGACAGGGTATAGGCTCTGGGGCCAACGTCCTGACTTTC
TRBV15,TRBJ1-1,-,-,CATSRDGQLITEAFF,TGTGCCACCAGCAGAGATGGACAGCTCATCACTGAAGCTTTCTTT
TRBV6-5,TRBJ2-5,once,-,CASSYSGRRETQYF,TGTGCCAGCAGTTACTCGGGGCGACGGGAGACCCAGTACTTC
TRBV18,TRBJ2-7,-,-,CASSPSLEDEQYF,TGTGCCAGCTCACCATCACTAGAAGACGAGCAGTACTTC
TRBV2,TRBJ1-1,few,-,CASRRDMNTEAFF,TGTGCCAGCAGAAGGGACATGAACACTGAAGCTTTCTTT
TRBV2,TRBJ1-3,few,-,CASRRSGNTIYF,TGTGCCAGCAGGAGGAGCGGAAACACCATATATTTT
TRBV12-5,TRBJ2-3,-,-,CATPGGRTDTQYF,TGTGCTACTCCCGGGGGTCGCACAGATACGCAGTATTTT
TRBV5-4,TRBJ2-2,-,TRBD2,CASSPGLAGAVGTGELFF,TGTGCCAGCAGCCCGGGACTAGCGGGGGCGGTAGGAACCGGGGAGCTGTTTTTT
TRBV6-1,TRBJ2-6,-,TRBD1,CASSERLGTGVGANVLTF,TGTGCCAGCAGTGAACGTCTGGGGACAGGGGTAGGGGCCAACGTCCTGACTTTC
TRBV3-1/TRBV3-2,TRBJ2-3,-,TRBD2,CASSQDPSGGRDTQYF,TGTGCCAGCAGCCAAGATCCCAGCGGGGGGAGGGATACGCAGTATTTT
TRBV7-9,TRBJ2-7,-,TRBD1,CASSTTGGPYEQYF,TGTGCCAGCAGTACCACAGGGGGCCCCTACGAGCAGTACTTC
TRBV5-1,TRBJ1-3,-,TRBD1,CASSLGTGASGNTIYF,TGCGCCAGCAGCCTGGGGACAGGGGCTTCTGGAAACACCATATATTTT
TRBV27,TRBJ1-1,-,-,CASSLSGTSVTEAFF,TGTGCCAGCAGTTTATCAGGGACATCCGTCACTGAAGCTTTCTTT
TRBV19,TRBJ2-1,-,-,CASSMRLALDNEQFF,TGTGCCAGTAGTATGCGGCTAGCTCTTGACAATGAGCAGTTCTTC
TRBV10-1,TRBJ2-2,-,-,CASSENSPNTGELFF,TGCGCCAGCAGTGAGAACAGCCCGAACACCGGGGAGCTGTTTTTT
TRBV18,TRBJ1-6,-,TRBD1,CASSPGQGALDSPLHF,TGTGCCAGCTCACCAGGACAGGGGGCTCTTGATTCACCCCTCCACTTT
TRBV11-2,TRBJ1-2,-,TRBD1,CASSAERDRGHYGYTF,TGTGCCAGCAGCGCCGAGCGGGACAGGGGGCACTATGGCTACACCTTC
TRBV5-4,TRBJ2-5,few,-,CASTRLGGQETQYF,TGTGCCAGCACCCGCCTCGGGGGCCAAGAGACCCAGTACTTC
TRBV24-1,TRBJ2-2,-,-,CATRGHTMDTGELFF,TGTGCCACCAGGGGACACACAATGGACACCGGGGAGCTGTTTTTT
TRBV25-1,TRBJ2-1,few,-,CASQRESSYNEQFF,TGTGCCAGCCAAAGAGAGAGCTCCTACAATGAGCAGTTCTTC
TRBV5-4,TRBJ2-2,-,TRBD1,CASSITGQGRTGELFF,TGTGCCAGCAGCATAACGGGACAGGGGAGAACCGGGGAGCTGTTTTTT
TRBV2,TRBJ1-5,-,TRBD1,CASSRTGDNQPQHF,TGTGCCAGCAGCCGTACAGGGGACAATCAGCCCCAGCATTTT
TRBV5-4,TRBJ1-1,-,-,CASSRGDMNTEAFF,TGTGCCAGCAGCCGAGGGGACATGAACACTGAAGCTTTCTTT
TRBV7-8,TRBJ1-5,-,-,CASTTDHYRDNQPQHF,TGTGCCAGCACCACAGACCATTACAGAGACAATCAGCCCCAGCATTTT
TRBV5-1,TRBJ2-5,-,TRBD1,CASSTGGGSGETQYF,TGCGCCAGCAGCACAGGGGGCGGGTCAGGCGAGACCCAGTACTTC
TRBV6-2/TRBV6-3,TRBJ2-2,-,TRBD1,CASSSNRGAGELFF,TGTGCCAGCAGTAGTAACAGGGGGGCCGGGGAGCTGTTTTTT
TRBV10-3,TRBJ1-1,-,TRBD1,CAISESKPGGNTEAFF,TGTGCCATCAGTGAGTCGAAACCAGGGGGTAACACTGAAGCTTTCTTT
TRBV3-1/TRBV3-2,TRBJ2-1,-,TRBD1,CASSRDRYNEQFF,TGTGCCAGCAGCCGGGACAGGTACAATGAGCAGTTCTTC
TRBV30,TRBJ2-3,-,-,CAWSPDYTDTQYF,TGTGCCTGGAGCCCTGACTACACAGATACGCAGTATTTT
TRBV27,TRBJ2-5,-,TRBD2,CASSPRASGPQETQYF,TGTGCCAGCAGTCCGCGGGCTAGCGGCCCACAAGAGACCCAGTACTTC
TRBV3-1/TRBV3-2,TRBJ2-5,-,-,CASSQDTAHGGTQYF,TGTGCCAGCAGCCAAGATACGGCCCACGGGGGGACCCAGTACTTC